A single TCR beta chain is shown here with its context. Its cognate antigen is unknown. The source of the sample is a study of PD-L1 blockade in urothelial cancer. Study-level background: Every 3 weeks, patients received intravenous atezolizumab 1,200 mg, beginning 2014. Analyses used blood from 3 weeks (second dose) and 6 weeks after treatment start.

The method was immunoSEQ multiplex PCR; TCRdb's version includes in-frame clones alone and lacks a portion of them. The sample records 48,000 or so clones, 86% being singletons. Germline V gives CDR1 SQVTM, CDR2 ANQGSEA. V dropped 2 bases and J dropped 1 base, with 3 bases sitting between them. CDR3 length equals 11 residues. Study findings and constraints: Pretreatment TCR clonality in blood under the median foretold superior survival.

The time point: peripheral blood 6 weeks after treatment start. Each patient gave between 1 and 8 samples of peripheral blood mononuclear cells, which were collected pretreatment and during treatment. The sequences come from PBMCs, collected around atezolizumab (anti-PD-L1) treatment. V usage is TRBV29-1 and J usage is TRBJ2-7; D is undetermined. The sequence derives from a man in his 60s with urothelial cancer. CDR3 residues: CSVEQSYEQYF. In DNA form, the CDR3 reads TGCAGCGTTGAACAGTCCTACGAGCAGTACTTC.